A single sample gave rise to the 2 T cell receptor beta chains below, sequenced in a study of cytomegalovirus exposure and HLA in healthy donors. PCR primers comprised 60 Vbeta and 13 Jbeta primers. Data came from immunoSEQ multiplex PCR; TCRdb stores just in-frame clones and leaves some out. The table includes around 130,000 clones, over 70% detected once. The specimen was PBMCs. These receptors all stem from a woman in her 40s in good health and CMV-seronegative.

This clone was observed a few times. Germline and junction disagree at one end, which may indicate a read error. The rearrangement links TRBV2 to TRBJ2-6, with a tentative D call TRBD1 (5 bases). The germline gives CDR1 SNHLY, CDR2 FYNNEI. The CDR3 totals 15 residues. The CDR3 region is CASSVTVSGANGLTF. In DNA form, the CDR3 reads TGTGCCAGCAGTGTGACGGTCTCTGGGGCCAACGGCCTGACTTTC.

As for this clone: Other DNA sequences in this specimen translate into the identical CDR3. This chain uses TRBV27 with TRBJ2-3; possible D gene TRBD1, 6 bases. The CDR3 runs 15 residues. Trimming shortened V by 4 bases and J by 3 bases, and 14 bases separated the two germline ends. Germline V gene sequence: CDR1 MNHEY, CDR2 SMNVEV (reference sequence). The CDR3 region has the DNA TGTGCCAGCAGTTGGGGGCCTAGTCTGACAGATACGCAGTATTTT. Translation gives CASSWGPSLTDTQYF.